The 27 T cell receptor beta chains listed next were all sequenced from one sample in a study of PD-L1 blockade in urothelial cancer. Sequencing was performed with immunoSEQ multiplex PCR; in TCRdb, only in-frame clones are kept and a portion is missing. The sample holds fewer than 30,000 clones; roughly 84% are singletons and the top ten take roughly 9.1%. The sample consisted of PBMCs, taken around atezolizumab (anti-PD-L1) treatment. All receptors derive from a man between 65 and 80 years old with urothelial cancer.

The CDR3 bases are TGTGCCAGCAGCCCGGGAGGAGGGACAGGGATCTATGGCTACACCTTC. This codes for CASSPGGGTGIYGYTF. The chain couples TRBV7-2 to TRBJ1-2; TRBD1 aligns across 9 bases. The junction had 11 bases not matched to a gene; V was cut back by 5 bases and J by 4 bases. The CDR3 runs 16 residues. Germline loops: CDR1 SGHTA, CDR2 FQGNSA.

This chain connects TRBV5-4 to TRBJ2-7, with 8 bases fitting TRBD1. CDR1 SGHNT and CDR2 YYREEE come from the germline V gene (reference sequence). The length of the CDR3 is 12 residues. The V and J ends lost 4 bases and 11 bases, in that order; junction bases with no gene match: 8. The CDR3 spells CASSTGTGGKYF. The CDR3 coding sequence is TGTGCCAGCAGCACTGGGACAGGAGGGAAGTACTTC.

The CDR3 DNA reads TGCGCCAGCAGCATTTGGACAGGGGAAGGTGGCGAGCAGTACTTC. It yields the protein CASSIWTGEGGEQYF. The V call is TRBV5-1, the J call TRBJ2-7, with 9 bases fitting TRBD1. CDR1 SGHRS and CDR2 YFSETQ come from the germline V gene. This CDR3 spans 15 amino acids. With V trimmed by 4 bases and J by 6 bases, 11 bases remained unmatched.

This rearrangement joins TRBV5-5 to TRBJ1-5; 8 positions match TRBD1. From germline, CDR1 is SGHKS and CDR2 YYEKEE (reference sequence). The CDR3 is made up of 17 amino acids. The CDR3 DNA follows: TGTGCAGCAGCTTGGCCGAACAGGGGGATTAGCAATCAGCCCCAGCATTTT. This encodes CAAAWPNRGISNQPQHF.

The chain has TRBV7-3 and TRBJ2-6; D may be TRBD2 (7 bases). Trimming left V 5 bases short and J 4 bases short, with 15 bases between. This CDR3 is built from 16 residues. Germline V lookup: CDR1 SGHTA, CDR2 FQGTGA. The CDR3 bases are TGTGCCAGCAGCAAAATGGGGGGGCGAGGGGCCAACGTCCTGACTTTC. Translated, it gives CASSKMGGRGANVLTF.

This clone was counted between two and nine times. V usage is TRBV2 and J usage is TRBJ2-7, with 7 bases matching TRBD2. Germline values: CDR1 SNHLY, CDR2 FYNNEI. This CDR3 spans 15 amino acids. V lost 4 bases and J lost 2; bases outside the gene matches: 8. The CDR3 here is CASSGGGESPYEQYF. CDR3 nucleotides: TGTGCCAGCAGTGGGGGAGGGGAAAGTCCCTACGAGCAGTACTTC.

The chain links TRBV28 to TRBJ2-7; D call uncertain. V shed 3 bases and J shed 3 bases, with 6 bases lying between them. This CDR3 contains 12 residues. From germline, CDR1 is MDHEN and CDR2 SYDVKM. CDR3 DNA sequence: TGTGCCAGCAGTTTGGCAGACTACGAGCAGTACTTC. Protein sequence: CASSLADYEQYF.

The chain combines TRBV28 with TRBJ1-2, with 8 bases that match TRBD1. The V gene's germline CDR1 is MDHEN and CDR2 SYDVKM. The CDR3 is 14 amino acids. Trimming at V came to 8 bases and at J to 5 bases, leaving 10 bases not matched to a gene. The CDR3 region is CASGRAGGYYGYTF. DNA of the CDR3: TGTGCCAGCGGTAGAGCAGGGGGCTATTATGGCTACACCTTC.

For the CDR3, the DNA is TGTGCCAGTAGTATCGCTAGCGGGGGAGGTTTCACAGATACGCAGTATTTT. Its protein is CASSIASGGGFTDTQYF. V is TRBV19 and J is TRBJ2-3; 10 bases line up with TRBD2. The CDR3 extends over 17 amino acids. The germline V gene has CDR1 LNHDA and CDR2 SQIVND (reference sequence). With 3 bases clipped from V and 2 bases from J, the junction kept 8 bases outside the gene matches. The full variable domain, rest sourced from reference TRBV19 and TRBJ2-3, is DGGITQSPKYLFRKEGQNVTLSCEQNLNHDAMYWYRQDPGQGLRLIYYSQIVNDFQKGDIAEGYSVSREKKESFPLTVTSAQKNPTAFYLCASSIASGGGFTDTQYFGPGTRLTVL.

CDR3 sequence (DNA): TGTGCCAGCTCGACAGGGGGTGCCCACTACGAGCAGTACTTC. It codes for CASSTGGAHYEQYF. The V and J genes are TRBV6-1 and TRBJ2-7, with 9 bases matching TRBD1. Germline CDR1 is MNHNS and CDR2 is SASEGT. J gave up 3 bases and V 8 bases, and 8 bases lay outside the gene matches. CDR3 length: 14 residues.

This chain joins TRBV11-2 and TRBJ2-7; TRBD2 agrees at 10 bases. Germline CDR1 SGHAT, CDR2 FQNNGV. The CDR3 length is 14 residues. V lost 5 bases, J lost 5 bases, and 6 bases stayed unmatched. The CDR3 DNA reads TGTGCCAGCAGCATGTCCGGACTAGCGGACGAGCAGTACTTC. Translation gives CASSMSGLADEQYF.

About this clone itself: One end of the junction varies from germline; a read error may be responsible. Here the CDR3 reads CASSLGLVNIGELFF. In nucleotides, the CDR3 is TGTGCCAGCAGCTTGGGACTAGTGAACATCGGGGAGCTGTTTTTT. This chain uses TRBV7-3 with TRBJ2-2; 8 nucleotides align to TRBD2. The CDR3 consists of 15 residues. The germline V gene has CDR1 SGHTA and CDR2 FQGTGA.

The sample holds one count of this clone. This chain uses TRBV4-2 with TRBJ2-7, with D perhaps TRBD1 (7 bases). CDR1 LGHNA and CDR2 YNFKEQ come from the germline V gene. The CDR3 is 14 amino acids. The ends were cut back, 0 bases at V and 6 bases at J, with 12 bases in the middle. The CDR3 sequence is CASSQDLQGGEQYF. The DNA of the CDR3 is TGTGCCAGCAGCCAAGACCTCCAGGGGGGCGAGCAGTACTTC.

The V gene is TRBV2, the J gene TRBJ2-2; D ambiguous. V was pared by 2 bases and J by 7 bases, with 11 bases between. The germline V gene has CDR1 SNHLY and CDR2 FYNNEI. The CDR3 length is 14 residues. The CDR3 region is CASSEIPLYGELFF. As DNA, the CDR3 is TGTGCCAGCAGTGAAATCCCCCTTTACGGGGAGCTGTTTTTT.

The chain employs TRBV2 and TRBJ2-7, with D possibly TRBD1 on 6 matching bases. The CDR3 sequence is 13 residues long. Germline CDR1 and CDR2: SNHLY and FYNNEI. V shed 1 base and J shed 7 bases, with 11 bases lying between them. The CDR3 spells CASSEGGLGEQYF. In DNA, the CDR3 is TGTGCCAGCAGTGAAGGGGGGCTTGGTGAGCAGTACTTC.

The chain carries TRBV5-6 and TRBJ2-3; TRBD1 agrees at 7 bases. V shed 4 bases and J 7 bases; nucleotides not matched to a gene: 12. The germline V gene has CDR1 SGHDT and CDR2 YYEEEE. This CDR3 spans 15 amino acids. CDR3: CASSDRDRIVYTQYF. DNA of the CDR3: TGTGCCAGCAGCGACCGGGACAGAATTGTTTATACGCAGTATTTT.

This chain joins TRBV30 and TRBJ2-3, with TRBD2 identical over 10 bases. Germline CDR1 is GTSNPN and CDR2 is SVGIG (reference sequence). The trim removed 2 bases at V and 6 bases at J, leaving 2 bases unmatched. The CDR3 covers 13 residues. In DNA, the CDR3 is TGTGCCTGGAGTAGCGGGGGGGCGGATACGCAGTATTTT. Protein sequence: CAWSSGGADTQYF. The variable domain in full, completed from reference TRBV30 and TRBJ2-3, reads SQTIHQWPATLVQPVGSPLSLECTVEGTSNPNLYWYRQAAGRGLQLLFYSVGIGQISSEVPQNLSASRPQDRQFILSSKKLLLSDSGFYLCAWSSGGADTQYFGPGTRLTVL.

The CDR3 DNA follows: TGTGCCAGCAGAGGTGGACAGAACACCGGGGAGCTGTTTTTT. Its translation is CASRGGQNTGELFF. The rearrangement uses TRBV11-2 and TRBJ2-2, with D possibly being TRBD1 (5 bases). V was clipped by 6 bases and J by 1 base, with 9 bases between them. CDR1 is SGHAT and CDR2 is FQNNGV in the germline V gene. The CDR3 contains 14 residues.

The chain has TRBV6-5 and TRBJ2-1; 14 nucleotides agree with TRBD2. V trimming: 6 bases; J trimming: 5 bases; junction bases outside the gene matches: 3. The germline CDR1 and CDR2 sequences are MNHEY and SVGAGI. The CDR3 extends over 15 amino acids. CDR3 loop: CASSGLAGGHNEQFF. The CDR3 coding sequence is TGTGCCAGCAGCGGACTAGCGGGAGGACACAATGAGCAGTTCTTC.

The chain is built from TRBV9 and TRBJ2-7, with D tentatively TRBD2 (6 bases). V was trimmed by 0 bases and J by 7 bases, leaving 26 bases between them. The CDR3 length is 18 residues. Germline V gene lookup returns CDR1 SGDLS and CDR2 YYNGEE. The CDR3 protein is CASSVGASVTLGGVEQYF. CDR3 nucleotide sequence: TGTGCCAGCAGCGTAGGTGCTAGCGTGACACTTGGGGGTGTTGAGCAGTACTTC.

This chain uses TRBV5-7 with TRBJ1-4, with D maybe TRBD1 (6 bases). Being an ORF, TRBV5-7 has a function that is uncertain. V lost 4 bases and J lost 2, with 15 bases in between. The CDR3 consists of 16 residues. The CDR3 coding sequence is TGTGCCAGCAGCCCATGCTGGGGGCGTACTAATGAAAAACTGTTTTTT. This translates into CASSPCWGRTNEKLFF.

This clone was recorded a few times. The gene calls are TRBV7-9 and TRBJ2-7, with D possibly being TRBD1 (5 bases). Germline-derived CDR1 and CDR2 are SEHNR and FQNEAQ (reference sequence). V dropped 4 bases and J dropped 7 bases, with 14 bases sitting between them. The length of the CDR3 is 13 residues. CDR3 DNA: TGTGCCAGCAGCTCCTCGGAAGGGGTTGAGCAGTACTTC. This sequence encodes CASSSSEGVEQYF.

The J gene is TRBJ2-2, the V gene TRBV2, with D perhaps TRBD1 (5 bases). Germline V gives CDR1 SNHLY, CDR2 FYNNEI. The CDR3 extends over 13 amino acids. V was pared by 4 bases and J by 6 bases, with 9 bases between. Here the CDR3 DNA reads TGTGCCAGCAGTGGACAAGGGGCCGGGGAGCTGTTTTTT. Translating it yields CASSGQGAGELFF. Combining the CDR3 with reference TRBV2 and TRBJ2-2 gives the whole variable domain EPEVTQTPSHQVTQMGQEVILRCVPISNHLYFYWYRQILGQKVEFLVSFYNNEISEKSEIFDDQFSVERPDGSNFTLKIRSTKLEDSAMYFCASSGQGAGELFFGEGSRLTVL.

This chain joins TRBV6-5 and TRBJ1-3; weak D call: TRBD1 (6 bases). Germline CDR1 is MNHEY and CDR2 is SVGAGI. Trimming removed 6 bases from V and 4 bases from J, with 16 bases in between. The CDR3 has 15 residues. CDR3 sequence: CASSQQGYGGNTIYF. CDR3 DNA: TGTGCCAGCAGCCAACAGGGTTATGGCGGAAACACCATATATTTT.

This rearrangement joins TRBV5-1 to TRBJ1-2; 9 bases align to TRBD1. The V segment lost 3 bases and the J segment 6 bases; nucleotides outside the gene matches: 9. From germline, CDR1 is SGHRS and CDR2 YFSETQ. This CDR3 is built from 15 residues. The CDR3 reads CASSYRTGEEDGYTF. The DNA of the CDR3 is TGCGCCAGCAGCTACCGGACAGGGGAAGAGGATGGCTACACCTTC.

The chain is built from TRBV10-3 and TRBJ1-1; TRBD1 agrees at 9 bases. V lost 2 bases and J lost 1; bases outside the gene matches: 5. Germline CDR1 is ENHRY and CDR2 is SYGVKD. The CDR3 contains 16 residues. The CDR3 region is CAISEGPGQGNTEAFF. CDR3 bases: TGTGCCATCAGTGAGGGGCCGGGACAGGGGAACACTGAAGCTTTCTTT.

The chain recombines TRBV28 with TRBJ2-3, with 13 bases fitting TRBD2. CDR3 size: 20 residues. CDR1 and CDR2 (germline): MDHEN, SYDVKM. With V trimmed by 1 base and J by 1 base, 11 bases remained unmatched. CDR3 residues: CASSLFGLAGEERGTDTQYF. CDR3 nucleotide sequence: TGTGCCAGCAGTTTATTTGGACTAGCGGGAGAAGAGCGGGGCACAGATACGCAGTATTTT.